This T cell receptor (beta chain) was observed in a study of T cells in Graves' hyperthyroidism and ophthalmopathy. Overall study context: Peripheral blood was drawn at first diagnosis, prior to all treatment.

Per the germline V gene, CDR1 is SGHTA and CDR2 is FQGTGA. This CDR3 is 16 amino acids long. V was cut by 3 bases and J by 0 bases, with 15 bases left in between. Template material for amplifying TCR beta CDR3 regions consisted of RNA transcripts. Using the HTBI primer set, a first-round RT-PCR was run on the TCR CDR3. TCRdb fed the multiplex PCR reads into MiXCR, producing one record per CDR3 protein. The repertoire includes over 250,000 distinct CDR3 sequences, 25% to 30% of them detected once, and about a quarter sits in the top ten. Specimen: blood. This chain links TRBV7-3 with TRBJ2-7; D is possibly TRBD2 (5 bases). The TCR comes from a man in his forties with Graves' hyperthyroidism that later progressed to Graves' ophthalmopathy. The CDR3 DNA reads TGTGCCAGCAGCTTTTTCCCAGCGGTTTTCTCCTACGAGCAGTACTTC. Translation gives CASSFFPAVFSYEQYF.